Following are 23 T cell receptor beta chains from one sample sequenced in a study of OX40 agonist ivuxolimab in advanced cancers. Assay: immunoSEQ multiplex PCR; the TCRdb copy retains only in-frame clones and omits some. The table lists tens of thousands of clones, over 80% of them singletons, with less than 3.5% in the top ten. The sequencing used CD4+ or CD8+ T cells sorted from blood, collected in a trial of the OX40 agonist ivuxolimab. The source of these receptors is an adult with an advanced solid tumor such as melanoma, head and neck, liver or kidney cancer.

The genes are TRBV15 and TRBJ2-7, with 10 bases aligning to TRBD1. This CDR3 is built from 15 residues. The germline gives CDR1 LNHNV, CDR2 YYDKDF (reference sequence). Trimming took 0 bases from V and 3 from J; bases not matched to a gene: 2. CDR3 in amino acids: CATSREWTGGYEQYF. CDR3 nucleotides: TGTGCCACCAGCAGAGAATGGACAGGGGGCTACGAGCAGTACTTC.

The table lists this clone with a count of one. This sequence joins TRBV5-1 and TRBJ2-7; 9 bases match TRBD2. This CDR3 spans 14 amino acids. The V segment lost 1 base and the J segment 5 bases; nucleotides outside the gene matches: 4. The germline V gene has CDR1 SGHRS and CDR2 YFSETQ. CDR3 loop: CASSLMLAGNEQYF. The CDR3 DNA reads as TGCGCCAGCAGCTTGATGCTAGCGGGAAACGAGCAGTACTTC.

The rearrangement uses TRBV30 and TRBJ1-5; TRBD1 is a possible D gene (5 bases). In germline, CDR1 is GTSNPN, CDR2 SVGIG (reference sequence). The CDR3 is made up of 13 amino acids. V lost 1 base to trimming and J lost 3 bases, with 7 bases between them. The CDR3 loop reads CAWSGGANQPQHF. CDR3 coding DNA: TGTGCCTGGAGTGGGGGCGCCAATCAGCCCCAGCATTTT.

This chain uses TRBV28 with TRBJ2-3; 7 bases are shared with TRBD2. The CDR3 spans 14 residues. Germline V CDR1 and CDR2: MDHEN, SYDVKM. The ends lost 3 bases at V and 7 bases at J; junction bases unmatched: 7. DNA for the CDR3: TGTGCCAGCAGTTTGGTGGGGGGGGAGTATACGCAGTATTTT. It is translated as CASSLVGGEYTQYF.

The chain uses TRBV28 and TRBJ1-3, with D uncertain. Germline-derived CDR1 and CDR2 are MDHEN and SYDVKM. The CDR3 is made up of 16 amino acids. V was trimmed by 2 bases and J by 3 bases, leaving 14 bases between them. The CDR3 coding sequence is TGTGCCAGCAGTTTAGCCCGCTCAGGAGGTGGAAACACCATATATTTT. Residues: CASSLARSGGGNTIYF.

The rearrangement links TRBV25-1 to TRBJ2-7, with D uncertain. This CDR3 is built from 16 residues. Germline V lookup: CDR1 MGHDK, CDR2 SYGVNS. V was shortened by 6 bases and J by 3 bases, with 21 bases between the two germline ends. The CDR3 is CASSPQPSGLGYEQYF. DNA for the CDR3: TGTGCCAGCAGCCCCCAGCCCTCCGGATTAGGCTACGAGCAGTACTTC.

V gene TRBV5-6 combines with J gene TRBJ2-7; D is perhaps TRBD1 or TRBD2 (5 bases each). Between the trimmed V and J ends, which lost 0 bases and 3 bases, there was a span of 13 bases. From germline, CDR1 is SGHDT and CDR2 YYEEEE. This CDR3 comprises 15 residues. CDR3 sequence reads: CASSLVGDALYEQYF. The CDR3 nucleotides are TGTGCCAGCAGCTTGGTGGGGGACGCCCTCTACGAGCAGTACTTC.

This rearrangement joins TRBV28 to TRBJ2-4, with 11 bases lining up with TRBD2. This CDR3 comprises 19 residues. J lost 1 base, V lost 4 bases, and 12 bases had no gene match. Germline CDR1 MDHEN, CDR2 SYDVKM. The CDR3 DNA follows: TGTGCCAGCAGTTCGCCGATAGCGGGGGGGCCGATTGCCAAAAACATTCAGTACTTC. As protein: CASSSPIAGGPIAKNIQYF.

The chain links TRBV10-3 to TRBJ2-3; possibly TRBD1 or TRBD2 for D (5 bases each). The V and J ends lost 8 bases and 3 bases respectively, with 9 bases between them. Germline CDR1 ENHRY, CDR2 SYGVKD. The CDR3 runs to 12 residues. The CDR3 loop reads CAIGTPTDTQYF. DNA of the CDR3: TGTGCCATCGGGACCCCTACAGATACGCAGTATTTT.

This chain uses TRBV12-5 with TRBJ2-3; a possible D gene is TRBD1 (5 bases). The length of the CDR3 is 15 residues. Germline V gene data show CDR1 as LGHNT and CDR2 as FRNRAP. Trimming cost V 6 bases and J 3 bases, with 16 bases left between them. In DNA, the CDR3 is TGTGCTAGTGGCCAGGGCACTCCCGGGACAGATACGCAGTATTTT. This sequence encodes CASGQGTPGTDTQYF.

The rearrangement links TRBV4-2 to TRBJ1-1, with D hard to call. CDR3 length equals 14 residues. Trimming left V 0 bases short and J 1 base short, with 6 bases between. Germline values: CDR1 LGHNA, CDR2 YNFKEQ. Here the CDR3 reads CASSQEVRNTEAFF. Written as DNA, the CDR3 is TGTGCCAGCAGCCAAGAGGTCAGGAACACTGAAGCTTTCTTT.

The table lists this clone with a count of one. This chain links TRBV5-4 with TRBJ2-5; 7 positions agree with TRBD1. The CDR3 runs to 14 residues. Unmatched junction bases numbered 10, after V lost 7 bases and J lost 4 bases. Germline loops: CDR1 SGHNT, CDR2 YYREEE (reference sequence). DNA for the CDR3: TGTGCCAGCTCAAACAGGGGAACTTCAGAGACCCAGTACTTC. Its translation is CASSNRGTSETQYF.

The chain recombines TRBV6-4 with TRBJ2-3; D perhaps matches TRBD2 (5 bases). Germline V gives CDR1 MRHNA, CDR2 SNTAGT. There are 14 residues in the CDR3. Trimming shortened V by 4 bases and J by 4 bases, and 12 bases separated the two germline ends. The CDR3 reads CASSAEETSDTQYF. As DNA, the CDR3 is TGTGCCAGCAGTGCGGAGGAGACCTCAGATACGCAGTATTTT.

This clone was seen just once. The rearrangement uses TRBV7-9 and TRBJ2-2, with 11 bases aligning to TRBD1. From germline, CDR1 is SEHNR and CDR2 FQNEAQ (reference sequence). V shed 4 bases and J 4 bases; nucleotides not matched to a gene: 5. The CDR3 loop spans 16 amino acids. DNA for the CDR3: TGTGCCAGCAGCTCGGGACAGGGGGGCTCCACCGGGGAGCTGTTTTTT. This gives the protein CASSSGQGGSTGELFF.

The rearrangement joins TRBV14 to TRBJ1-2; D may be TRBD1 (5 bases). This CDR3 contains 15 residues. V lost 1 base to trimming and J lost 1 base, with 10 bases between them. Germline CDR1 is SGHDN and CDR2 is FVKESK. The CDR3 coding sequence is TGTGCCAGCAGCCAAGCGAGGGGTTTTAACTATGGCTACACCTTC. This sequence encodes CASSQARGFNYGYTF.

This clone came up a few times. The chain couples TRBV25-1 to TRBJ1-1; possibly TRBD1 for D (5 bases). Deletions cut 2 bases from V and 8 bases from J, with 9 bases between. The CDR3 length is 12 residues. Germline CDR1 is MGHDK and CDR2 is SYGVNS. The CDR3 nucleotides are TGTGCCAGCAGTGAAAGAGGGGCGGAAGCTTTCTTT. This codes for CASSERGAEAFF. The full variable domain, completed using reference TRBV25-1 and TRBJ1-1, is EADIYQTPRYLVIGTGKKITLECSQTMGHDKMYWYQQDPGMELHLIHYSYGVNSTEKGDLSSESTVSRIRTEHFPLTLESARPSHTSQYLCASSERGAEAFFGQGTRLTVV.

This chain connects TRBV30 to TRBJ1-2; no clear D. The V gene lost 3 bases and the J gene lost 1 base, with 9 bases spanning the gap. Germline V gene sequence: CDR1 GTSNPN, CDR2 SVGIG (reference sequence). There are 13 residues in the CDR3. The CDR3: CAWSPDFNYGYTF. The CDR3 DNA reads TGTGCCTGGAGCCCCGACTTTAACTATGGCTACACCTTC.

The chain links TRBV28 to TRBJ1-5, with a tentative D call TRBD1 (5 bases). Trimming cost V 8 bases and J 3 bases, with 14 bases left between them. The CDR3 totals 14 residues. CDR1 is MDHEN and CDR2 is SYDVKM in the germline V gene. The CDR3 region has the DNA TGTGCCAGCGGATTAGGGACCCTCAATCAGCCCCAGCATTTT. Protein: CASGLGTLNQPQHF.

The chain links TRBV5-4 to TRBJ2-7, with 12 bases aligning to TRBD1. J gave up 3 bases and V 4 bases, and 5 bases lay outside the gene matches. Per the germline V gene, CDR1 is SGHNT and CDR2 is YYREEE (reference sequence). There are 15 residues in the CDR3. The CDR3 DNA reads as TGTGCCAGCAGCGCCGGGACAGGGGGCTTCTACGAGCAGTACTTC. Its protein is CASSAGTGGFYEQYF.

V usage is TRBV4-3 and J usage is TRBJ2-5; TRBD2 matches 7 bases. The trim removed 1 base at V and 4 bases at J, leaving 6 bases unmatched. CDR3 length equals 15 residues. Germline CDR1 reads LGHNA; CDR2 reads YSLEER. The CDR3 DNA reads TGCGCCAGCAGCCAAGCTGGGGGGGGTGGAGAGACCCAGTACTTC. Translating gives CASSQAGGGGETQYF.

The chain combines TRBV7-3 with TRBJ2-6; maybe TRBD2 (5 bases). Per the germline V gene, CDR1 is SGHTA and CDR2 is FQGTGA. The V end was cut by 4 bases, the J end by 0 bases, with 7 bases between. This CDR3 region has 15 residues. The CDR3 is CASSSGSSGANVLTF. The CDR3 coding sequence is TGTGCCAGCAGCTCTGGGAGCTCTGGGGCCAACGTCCTGACTTTC.

This chain connects TRBV6-1 to TRBJ1-2; possible D gene TRBD1, 5 bases. This CDR3 has 15 residues. Germline-derived CDR1 and CDR2 are MNHNS and SASEGT. V dropped 7 bases and J dropped 4 bases, with 19 bases sitting between them. The CDR3 DNA is TGTGCCAGCACATCTATCGGGACTGAATCCTATGGCTACACCTTC. Translation gives CASTSIGTESYGYTF.

The V and J genes are TRBV5-4 and TRBJ2-7, with TRBD2 matching 10 bases. CDR3 length: 17 residues. Germline V gene lookup returns CDR1 SGHNT and CDR2 YYREEE (reference sequence). J gave up 0 bases and V 1 base, and 7 bases lay outside the gene matches. The DNA for the CDR3 is TGTGCCAGCAGCTTGTGGCTAGCGGGGGTAATCTCCTACGAGCAGTACTTC. Translation: CASSLWLAGVISYEQYF.